These 27 T cell receptor beta chains came from one sample sequenced in a study of PD-L1 blockade in urothelial cancer. This table comes from immunoSEQ multiplex PCR, and its TCRdb copy is limited to in-frame clones, with some not included. The table includes just under 40,000 clones, approximately 91% detected once. Indicated time point: pretreatment peripheral blood. The sequencing used PBMCs, collected around atezolizumab (anti-PD-L1) treatment. Every receptor here comes from a woman aged 60-75 years with urothelial cancer.

There are a few counts of this clone. The J gene is TRBJ2-2, the V gene TRBV7-2; weak D call: TRBD1 (6 bases). This CDR3 region has 14 residues. Germline V gene sequence: CDR1 SGHTA, CDR2 FQGNSA. V was shortened by 5 bases and J by 5 bases, with 12 bases between the two germline ends. The CDR3 sequence is CASSLWGLTGELFF. DNA of the CDR3: TGTGCCAGCAGCCTATGGGGGCTGACCGGGGAGCTGTTTTTT.

The chain is built from TRBV18 and TRBJ2-7, with 11 bases identical to TRBD1. This CDR3 has 15 residues. Germline V gene lookup returns CDR1 KGHSH and CDR2 LQKENI. Trimming took 5 bases from V and 4 from J; bases not matched to a gene: 7. The CDR3 region is CASSDRDRGLYEQYF. The DNA of the CDR3 is TGTGCCAGCTCAGACCGGGACAGGGGGTTGTACGAGCAGTACTTC.

This clone has more than one count but fewer than ten. The CDR3 end shows no conserved phenylalanine or tryptophan, and so a read error is likely. It is unclear where the CDR3 begins or ends on the DNA, so no DNA is shown, and the CDR3 is as TCRdb lists it. The chain joins TRBV2 to TRBJ2-7; the D segment call TRBD2 is taken from the table without a DNA check. In germline, CDR1 is SNHLY, CDR2 FYNNEI. The CDR3 comprises 9 residues, both ends counted. This CDR3 is CASRARLQL.

This sequence joins TRBV7-9 and TRBJ2-3; D remains ambiguous. V was pared by 3 bases and J by 2 bases, with 18 bases between. The germline V gene encodes CDR1 SEHNR and CDR2 FQNEAQ (reference sequence). The CDR3 length is 17 residues. The CDR3 sequence: CASSFTRPGGTTDTQYF. In DNA, the CDR3 is TGTGCCAGCAGCTTCACCCGGCCGGGTGGTACCACAGATACGCAGTATTTT.

The genes are TRBV2 and TRBJ2-1; 10 nucleotides align to TRBD2. The J segment lost 2 bases and the V segment lost 6 bases, leaving 1 base of the junction unmatched. The CDR3 totals 14 residues. Germline CDR1 and CDR2: SNHLY and FYNNEI. The CDR3 region is CASRGLAAYNEQFF. CDR3 sequence (DNA): TGTGCCAGCAGAGGACTAGCGGCCTACAATGAGCAGTTCTTC.

This chain joins TRBV4-3 and TRBJ2-7, with D possibly matching TRBD2 (5 bases). Germline CDR1 LGHNA, CDR2 YSLEER. This CDR3 spans 14 amino acids. The ends were cut back, 4 bases at V and 4 bases at J, with 14 bases in the middle. CDR3 residues: CASSRGLIGYEQYF. CDR3 DNA sequence: TGCGCCAGCAGCCGAGGACTCATTGGGTACGAGCAGTACTTC.

The gene calls are TRBV27 and TRBJ2-2; TRBD1 aligns across 8 bases. V shed 9 bases, J shed 0 bases, and the junction held 6 bases outside the gene matches. The germline V gene has CDR1 MNHEY and CDR2 SMNVEV (reference sequence). The CDR3 runs 15 residues. The CDR3 spells CASAWDRSNTGELFF. The CDR3 region has the DNA TGTGCCAGTGCTTGGGACAGGTCGAACACCGGGGAGCTGTTTTTT.

The chain combines TRBV5-6 with TRBJ2-7; D gene ambiguous. V lost 3 bases to trimming and J lost 3 bases, with 10 bases between them. Germline-derived CDR1 and CDR2 are SGHDT and YYEEEE. This CDR3 has 13 residues. CDR3 DNA: TGTGCCAGCAGCTCTACCCGCAACTACGAGCAGTACTTC. Translated: CASSSTRNYEQYF.

The J gene is TRBJ2-1, the V gene TRBV6-1; possibly TRBD1 for D (6 bases). Germline-derived CDR1 and CDR2 are MNHNS and SASEGT. Trimming removed 6 bases from V and 8 bases from J, with 14 bases in between. The CDR3 sequence is 13 residues long. CDR3 region: CASRIPGGDEQFF. The CDR3 bases are TGTGCCAGCAGGATACCTGGGGGCGATGAGCAGTTCTTC.

The J gene is TRBJ1-4, the V gene TRBV28; TRBD1 is a possible D gene (6 bases). From germline, CDR1 is MDHEN and CDR2 SYDVKM. This CDR3 region has 13 residues. V was trimmed by 8 bases and J by 8 bases, leaving 15 bases between them. The DNA of the CDR3 is TGTGCCAGCGGGGGACACTTAGAGGAAAAACTGTTTTTT. Its translation: CASGGHLEEKLFF.

The V call is TRBV2, the J call TRBJ2-1, with 9 bases lining up with TRBD2. Germline assignment: CDR1 SNHLY and CDR2 FYNNEI. V shed 4 bases and J 4 bases; nucleotides not matched to a gene: 8. CDR3 length equals 16 residues. The CDR3 DNA follows: TGTGCCAGCAGTGCCTTTGCGGGAGGGCCTTACAATGAGCAGTTCTTC. Amino acids: CASSAFAGGPYNEQFF.

The chain recombines TRBV7-9 with TRBJ2-7; TRBD1 matches 8 bases. The CDR3 runs 15 residues. Germline CDR1 SEHNR, CDR2 FQNEAQ (reference sequence). Trimming removed 4 bases from V and 2 bases from J; junction bases left unmatched: 7. The CDR3 sequence: CASSSRTGSPYEQYF. CDR3 coding DNA: TGTGCCAGCAGCTCCAGGACAGGGAGTCCCTACGAGCAGTACTTC. The full variable domain, with the rest looked up from reference TRBV7-9 and TRBJ2-7, is DTGVSQNPRHKITKRGQNVTFRCDPISEHNRLYWYRQTLGQGPEFLTYFQNEAQLEKSRLLSDRFSAERPKGSFSTLEIQRTEQGDSAMYLCASSSRTGSPYEQYFGPGTRLTVT.

The gene calls are TRBV9 and TRBJ1-3, with D perhaps TRBD1 (6 bases). The CDR3 is made up of 15 amino acids. Trimming pared 0 bases from V and 7 bases from J, leaving 14 bases between. Germline-derived CDR1 and CDR2 are SGDLS and YYNGEE. The CDR3 DNA sequence: TGTGCCAGCAGCGTAGAGACAGGCACGGGGAACACCATATATTTT. Residues: CASSVETGTGNTIYF.

This clone was picked up one time. The chain has TRBV18 and TRBJ2-1; TRBD2 aligns across 7 bases. J gave up 4 bases and V 3 bases, and 12 bases lay outside the gene matches. Looked up from germline, CDR1 is KGHSH and CDR2 is LQKENI. This CDR3 spans 17 amino acids. The CDR3 here is CASSPGILGAGYNEQFF. The CDR3 DNA reads TGTGCCAGCTCACCTGGGATCCTTGGAGCGGGGTACAATGAGCAGTTCTTC.

V and J are TRBV5-1 and TRBJ2-5, with 11 positions matching TRBD2. Trimming at V came to 0 bases and at J to 4 bases, leaving 5 bases not matched to a gene. CDR3 size: 16 residues. Germline lookup yields CDR1 SGHRS and CDR2 YFSETQ. The CDR3 nucleotides read TGCGCCAGCAGCTTGGATACTAGCGGGAGAGCAGAGACCCAGTACTTC. This codes for CASSLDTSGRAETQYF.

The V and J genes are TRBV19 and TRBJ2-5; TRBD1 aligns across 7 bases. V shed 5 bases, J shed 0 bases, and the junction held 9 bases outside the gene matches. CDR1 is LNHDA and CDR2 is SQIVND in the germline V gene (reference sequence). The CDR3 covers 16 residues. In nucleotides, the CDR3 is TGTGCCAGTAGTCCCAACAGGGGAAACGACCAAGAGACCCAGTACTTC. Its translation is CASSPNRGNDQETQYF.

The rearrangement uses TRBV6-5 and TRBJ1-5, with 7 bases fitting TRBD1. Trimming removed 5 bases from V and 7 bases from J; junction bases left unmatched: 8. Germline CDR1 is MNHEY and CDR2 is SVGAGI. The CDR3 runs to 14 residues. The CDR3 protein is CASSSLQGWQPQHF. As DNA, the CDR3 is TGTGCCAGCAGTAGCCTACAGGGGTGGCAGCCCCAGCATTTT.

V gene TRBV25-1 combines with J gene TRBJ1-2; D not resolved. Trimming left V 3 bases short and J 8 bases short, with 28 bases between. The CDR3 sequence is 18 residues long. Germline V gene data show CDR1 as MGHDK and CDR2 as SYGVNS. The CDR3 is CASSEQTRTGSSGYGYTF. In DNA, the CDR3 is TGTGCCAGCAGTGAGCAAACGCGGACGGGATCCTCCGGTTACGGCTACACCTTC.

V gene TRBV5-1 combines with J gene TRBJ2-7, with TRBD2 identical over 8 bases. The junction had 3 bases not matched to a gene; V was cut back by 1 base and J by 3 bases. The CDR3 has 14 residues. The V gene's germline CDR1 is SGHRS and CDR2 YFSETQ. For the CDR3, the DNA is TGCGCCAGCAGCTTGCGGGAGGGCCTCTACGAGCAGTACTTC. It is translated as CASSLREGLYEQYF. Using reference TRBV5-1 and TRBJ2-7 for the parts outside the CDR3, the full variable domain is KAGVTQTPRYLIKTRGQQVTLSCSPISGHRSVSWYQQTPGQGLQFLFEYFSETQRNKGNFPGRFSGRQFSNSRSEMNVSTLELGDSALYLCASSLREGLYEQYFGPGTRLTVT.

This clone was seen only a few times. The genes are TRBV2 and TRBJ2-7; 15 bases are a match to TRBD2. The ends lost 8 bases at V and 4 bases at J; junction bases unmatched: 12. The germline V gene has CDR1 SNHLY and CDR2 FYNNEI. This CDR3 is 17 amino acids long. The CDR3 reads CASGGLAGGRGRYEQYF. The DNA for the CDR3 is TGTGCCAGCGGTGGACTAGCGGGAGGGCGAGGGAGGTACGAGCAGTACTTC.

The chain carries TRBV10-1 and TRBJ2-1, with 12 bases that match TRBD2. CDR1 and CDR2 from the germline V gene are WNHNN and SYGVQD (reference sequence). This CDR3 has 15 residues. Trimming cost V 4 bases and J 7 bases; bases outside gene matches: 5. Here the CDR3 DNA reads TGCGCCAGCAGTGTACTAGCGGGAGGTTATAATGAGCAGTTCTTC. Amino acids: CASSVLAGGYNEQFF.

The chain couples TRBV4-2 to TRBJ2-2, with D tentatively TRBD1 (6 bases). The V gene lost 1 base and the J gene lost 7 bases, with 16 bases spanning the gap. The CDR3 sequence is 16 residues long. Germline V lookup: CDR1 LGHNA, CDR2 YNFKEQ. The CDR3 loop reads CASSQGTGLVGGELFF. CDR3 DNA: TGTGCCAGCAGCCAAGGAACAGGGTTGGTAGGCGGGGAGCTGTTTTTT.

The chain combines TRBV27 with TRBJ1-4, with 10 bases that match TRBD1. The CDR3 is 14 residues long. V was clipped by 8 bases and J by 8 bases; unmatched bases: 8. Germline V gene sequence: CDR1 MNHEY, CDR2 SMNVEV (reference sequence). The CDR3 bases are TGTGCCAGCGGAAGACAGGGGGCAGGGGAAAAACTGTTTTTT. Protein product: CASGRQGAGEKLFF.

This chain uses TRBV29-1 with TRBJ1-2, with TRBD1 identical over 9 bases. Unmatched junction bases numbered 5, after V lost 7 bases and J lost 8 bases. This CDR3 is built from 11 residues. The germline V gene has CDR1 SQVTM and CDR2 ANQGSEA. The CDR3, as DNA: TGCAGCGCAGCAACAGGGGGCGGCTACACCTTC. This sequence encodes CSAATGGGYTF.

The rearrangement uses TRBV9 and TRBJ2-5; 10 bases fit TRBD2. Germline-derived CDR1 and CDR2 are SGDLS and YYNGEE. Germline trimming cut 1 base from V and 5 bases from J; bases unmatched to any gene: 14. The length of the CDR3 is 18 residues. The CDR3 DNA reads as TGTGCCAGCAGCGTAAAAATGCAAGCGGGAGGGCCGGGGGAGACCCAGTACTTC. This translates into CASSVKMQAGGPGETQYF.

DNA for the CDR3: TGTGCCAGCAGAGGCAGGCTATCCTCTGGAAACACCATATATTTT. It specifies CASRGRLSSGNTIYF. This sequence joins TRBV6-5 and TRBJ1-3; the D is unclear. Trimming shortened V by 6 bases and J by 0 bases, and 12 bases separated the two germline ends. The CDR3 sequence is 15 residues long. Per germline, CDR1 MNHEY and CDR2 SVGAGI.

The chain couples TRBV6-6 to TRBJ2-7, with D unclear. The CDR3 has 11 amino acids. The V end was cut by 5 bases, the J end by 3 bases, with 5 bases between. Germline loops: CDR1 MNHNY, CDR2 SVGAGI (reference sequence). CDR3 loop: CASSRHYEQYF. DNA for the CDR3: TGTGCCAGCAGTCGACACTACGAGCAGTACTTC.